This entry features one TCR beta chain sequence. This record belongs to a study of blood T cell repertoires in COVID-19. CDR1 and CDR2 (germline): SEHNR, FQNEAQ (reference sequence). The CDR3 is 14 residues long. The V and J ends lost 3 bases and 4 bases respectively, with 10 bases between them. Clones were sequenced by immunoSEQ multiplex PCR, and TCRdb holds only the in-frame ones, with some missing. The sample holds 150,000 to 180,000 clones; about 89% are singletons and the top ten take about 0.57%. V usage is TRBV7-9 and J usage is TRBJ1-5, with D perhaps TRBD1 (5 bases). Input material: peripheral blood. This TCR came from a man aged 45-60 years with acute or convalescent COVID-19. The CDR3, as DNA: TGTGCCAGCAGCTTTCAGGGCGTAAATCAGCCCCAGCATTTT. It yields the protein CASSFQGVNQPQHF. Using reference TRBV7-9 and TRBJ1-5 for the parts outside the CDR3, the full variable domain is DTGVSQNPRHKITKRGQNVTFRCDPISEHNRLYWYRQTLGQGPEFLTYFQNEAQLEKSRLLSDRFSAERPKGSFSTLEIQRTEQGDSAMYLCASSFQGVNQPQHFGDGTRLSIL.